The TCR beta chain under discussion was sequenced for a study of blood T cell repertoires in COVID-19. Study summary: From the United States, Italy and Spain came samples of acute and convalescent COVID-19. PBMCs, B-cell-depleted T cells, or T cells were the source of the cDNA or gDNA that made up the material.

Germline V gene lookup returns CDR1 SGHRS and CDR2 YFSETQ. V was pared by 6 bases and J by 2 bases, with 8 bases between. The CDR3 sequence is 12 residues long. Repertoires were generated with immunoSEQ multiplex PCR, while TCRdb's copy carries only in-frame clones and drops some. The table lists 140,000 to 150,000 clones, more than 60% of them singletons, with about 2% in the top ten. The gene calls are TRBV5-1 and TRBJ2-5, with D possibly TRBD1 on 6 matching bases. The sequenced material came from peripheral blood. This TCR derives from an older woman with acute or convalescent COVID-19. The CDR3, as DNA: TGCGCCAGCACTGGACAGCAAGAGACCCAGTACTTC. This codes for CASTGQQETQYF.